These 19 T cell receptor beta chains came from one sample sequenced in a study of blood T cell repertoires in COVID-19. Profiling relied on immunoSEQ multiplex PCR, and the TCRdb table lists in-frame clones only, not all of them. The table lists hundreds of thousands of clones, approximately 87% of them singletons, with roughly a tenth in the top ten. The sample taken for sequencing was PBMCs or T cells enriched from blood (not recorded which). All receptors come from a woman aged 45-60 years who had recovered from COVID-19.

The CDR3 coding sequence is TGTGCCAGCAGTGAATTTAATAGCCCAGAAGCTTTCTTT. This sequence encodes CASSEFNSPEAFF. V is TRBV25-1 and J is TRBJ1-1; D gene uncertain. Germline CDR1 and CDR2: MGHDK and SYGVNS. With 1 base removed from V and 8 bases from J, the gap between germline ends came to 11 bases. This CDR3 has 13 amino acids.

The V call is TRBV5-5, the J call TRBJ1-5, with D unresolved. The CDR3 is 15 amino acids. Germline CDR1 is SGHKS and CDR2 is YYEKEE (reference sequence). Trimming pared 1 base from V and 3 bases from J, leaving 11 bases between. The CDR3 coding sequence is TGTGCCAGCAGCTTGTTTACGGCGGTCAATCAGCCCCAGCATTTT. Protein product: CASSLFTAVNQPQHF.

The chain carries TRBV2 and TRBJ1-5; D remains unclear. The germline V and J ends were trimmed by 4 bases and 9 bases, with 7 bases remaining between them. Germline CDR1 SNHLY, CDR2 FYNNEI. This CDR3 contains 11 residues. CDR3 sequence (DNA): TGTGCCAGCAGTGGCGAGGGGCCCCAGCATTTT. Encoded protein: CASSGEGPQHF. Drawing the rest from reference TRBV2 and TRBJ1-5, the complete variable domain is EPEVTQTPSHQVTQMGQEVILRCVPISNHLYFYWYRQILGQKVEFLVSFYNNEISEKSEIFDDQFSVERPDGSNFTLKIRSTKLEDSAMYFCASSGEGPQHFGDGTRLSIL.

The gene calls are TRBV4-1 and TRBJ2-6; D uncertain. The CDR3 loop spans 13 amino acids. Germline lookup yields CDR1 MGHRA and CDR2 YSYEKL. V lost 7 bases and J 0 bases, leaving 4 bases between the germline ends. The CDR3 here is CASTNSGANVLTF. The CDR3 DNA sequence: TGCGCCAGCACCAACTCTGGGGCCAACGTCCTGACTTTC.

The rearrangement uses TRBV29-1 and TRBJ1-1, with a weak D call TRBD1 (5 bases). There are 14 residues in the CDR3. The germline gives CDR1 SQVTM, CDR2 ANQGSEA. With 5 bases removed from V and 0 bases from J, the gap between germline ends came to 13 bases. The CDR3 loop reads CSVFRGALNTEAFF. For the CDR3, the DNA is TGCAGCGTTTTTAGGGGTGCCTTGAACACTGAAGCTTTCTTT. Full variable domain (rest looked up from reference TRBV29-1 and TRBJ1-1): SAVISQKPSRDICQRGTSLTIQCQVDSQVTMMFWYRQQPGQSLTLIATANQGSEATYESGFVIDKFPISRPNLTFSTLTVSNMSPEDSSIYLCSVFRGALNTEAFFGQGTRLTVV.

The rearrangement uses TRBV30 and TRBJ1-3; D remains ambiguous. Trimming took off 0 bases at V and 4 bases at J, with 4 bases between the two ends. The CDR3 spans 12 residues. CDR1 is GTSNPN and CDR2 is SVGIG in the germline V gene (reference sequence). CDR3 in amino acids: CAWSVAGNTIYF. The DNA for the CDR3 is TGTGCCTGGAGTGTAGCCGGAAACACCATATATTTT. The full variable domain, its missing parts supplied by reference TRBV30 and TRBJ1-3, is SQTIHQWPATLVQPVGSPLSLECTVEGTSNPNLYWYRQAAGRGLQLLFYSVGIGQISSEVPQNLSASRPQDRQFILSSKKLLLSDSGFYLCAWSVAGNTIYFGEGSWLTVV.

This sequence joins TRBV12-3 or TRBV12-4 and TRBJ1-1; TRBD1 agrees at 11 bases. The CDR3 spans 13 residues. The junction had 5 bases not matched to a gene; V was cut back by 1 base and J by 13 bases. Written as DNA, the CDR3 is TGTGCCAGCAGTTTAGGGACAGGGGGCCTTGGTTTCTTT. This sequence encodes CASSLGTGGLGFF.

This sequence joins TRBV2 and TRBJ1-2; 8 positions match TRBD1. In germline, CDR1 is SNHLY, CDR2 FYNNEI. Germline trimming cut 5 bases from V and 11 bases from J; bases unmatched to any gene: 19. The length of the CDR3 is 16 residues. CDR3 loop: CASSQTGTGLLVGYTF. CDR3 in DNA: TGTGCCAGCAGTCAAACCGGGACAGGCCTGCTCGTTGGGTACACCTTC.

V gene TRBV19 combines with J gene TRBJ1-5, with unresolved D. The CDR3 is 13 residues long. The germline CDR1 and CDR2 sequences are LNHDA and SQIVND (reference sequence). V dropped 4 bases and J dropped 8 bases, with 12 bases sitting between them. This CDR3 reads CASSTRQKEPQHF. As DNA, the CDR3 is TGTGCCAGTAGTACCAGACAAAAGGAGCCCCAGCATTTT. The variable domain in full, completed from reference TRBV19 and TRBJ1-5, reads DGGITQSPKYLFRKEGQNVTLSCEQNLNHDAMYWYRQDPGQGLRLIYYSQIVNDFQKGDIAEGYSVSREKKESFPLTVTSAQKNPTAFYLCASSTRQKEPQHFGDGTRLSIL.

This clone turned up a few times. The chain links TRBV30 to TRBJ1-1, with 9 nucleotides matching TRBD1. Per germline, CDR1 GTSNPN and CDR2 SVGIG (reference sequence). V lost 4 bases and J lost 11; bases outside the gene matches: 17. The CDR3 has 15 amino acids. The CDR3 loop reads CAWTTGQGSLLAAFF. DNA of the CDR3: TGTGCCTGGACGACGGGACAGGGAAGCTTACTTGCGGCTTTCTTT.

The rearrangement joins TRBV18 to TRBJ1-1; 9 nucleotides align to TRBD1. The CDR3 consists of 15 residues. The trim removed 1 base at V and 4 bases at J, leaving 4 bases unmatched. The V gene's germline CDR1 is KGHSH and CDR2 LQKENI. CDR3 DNA: TGTGCCAGCTCACCACGGGGGACAGGGCCCACTGAAGCTTTCTTT. It yields the protein CASSPRGTGPTEAFF. The full variable domain, completed using reference TRBV18 and TRBJ1-1, is NAGVMQNPRHLVRRRGQEARLRCSPMKGHSHVYWYRQLPEEGLKFMVYLQKENIIDESGMPKERFSAEFPKEGPSILRIQQVVRGDSAAYFCASSPRGTGPTEAFFGQGTRLTVV.

The chain uses TRBV19 and TRBJ1-1, with a tentative D call TRBD1 (6 bases). The V end lost 6 bases, the J end lost 0 bases, and 17 bases lay between the germline ends. This CDR3 region has 16 residues. The germline V gene encodes CDR1 LNHDA and CDR2 SQIVND (reference sequence). In DNA form, the CDR3 reads TGTGCCAGTAGCCTAGGGGCAGGGGATATGAACACTGAAGCTTTCTTT. It translates to CASSLGAGDMNTEAFF.

In regard to this clone: The sample has other DNA sequences that encode this CDR3 too. The genes are TRBV5-1 and TRBJ1-4, with D possibly TRBD1 on 5 matching bases. The germline V gene has CDR1 SGHRS and CDR2 YFSETQ. The ends were cut back, 3 bases at V and 5 bases at J, with 11 bases in the middle. CDR3 length equals 14 residues. In DNA form, the CDR3 reads TGCGCCAGCAGCTCGCGGGGGACGAATGAAAAACTGTTTTTT. This encodes CASSSRGTNEKLFF.

This chain links TRBV28 with TRBJ2-7; the D gene is possibly TRBD2 (6 bases). Trimming took 7 bases from V and 3 from J, leaving 28 bases between them. The V gene's germline CDR1 is MDHEN and CDR2 SYDVKM. The CDR3 covers 18 residues. CDR3 loop: CASTSPRQRYSGLYEQYF. CDR3 sequence (DNA): TGTGCCAGCACCTCGCCCAGGCAACGGTATAGCGGACTCTACGAGCAGTACTTC.

This chain links TRBV7-2 with TRBJ1-2, with D maybe TRBD1 (5 bases). V shed 6 bases and J shed 0 bases, with 17 bases lying between them. The CDR3 sequence is 16 residues long. Germline V CDR1 and CDR2: SGHTA, FQGNSA. DNA for the CDR3: TGTGCCAGCAGTTCGATTGGGGCGTTAGCTAACTATGGCTACACCTTC. Its translation: CASSSIGALANYGYTF.

The rearrangement uses TRBV7-3 and TRBJ1-1; a weak D match, TRBD1 (5 bases). The CDR3 covers 14 residues. Germline loops: CDR1 SGHTA, CDR2 FQGTGA. V was cut by 5 bases and J by 1 base, with 11 bases left in between. The CDR3 loop is CASSQVQGNTEAFF. The CDR3 DNA reads as TGTGCCAGCAGCCAAGTGCAGGGGAACACTGAAGCTTTCTTT.

The chain has TRBV20-1 and TRBJ2-3, with TRBD2 matching 8 bases. The germline gives CDR1 DFQATT, CDR2 SNEGSKA (reference sequence). The CDR3 covers 14 residues. With 3 bases clipped from V and 1 base from J, the junction kept 3 bases outside the gene matches. CDR3 protein: CSASRRGGTDTQYF. The DNA of the CDR3 is TGCAGTGCTAGTCGGCGGGGGGGCACAGATACGCAGTATTTT.

The V gene is TRBV27, the J gene TRBJ1-1; the match to TRBD1 covers 7 bases. CDR3 length: 14 residues. After removal of 4 bases from V and 6 bases from J, the junction contained 8 bases not matched to a gene. The germline V gene encodes CDR1 MNHEY and CDR2 SMNVEV (reference sequence). This CDR3 reads CASSSPTGQSEAFF. CDR3 sequence (DNA): TGTGCCAGCAGTTCGCCGACGGGACAGTCTGAAGCTTTCTTT.

The chain recombines TRBV18 with TRBJ2-3, with D possibly matching TRBD1 (6 bases). Germline V gene lookup returns CDR1 KGHSH and CDR2 LQKENI. Trimming took off 1 base at V and 6 bases at J, with 11 bases between the two ends. This CDR3 is built from 14 residues. CDR3 loop: CASSPQQGLDTQYF. In nucleotides, the CDR3 is TGTGCCAGCTCACCACAACAGGGATTGGATACGCAGTATTTT.